This TCR beta chain was obtained from a study of blood T cell repertoires in COVID-19. The CDR3 covers 14 residues. Per germline, CDR1 LGHDT and CDR2 YNNKEL (reference sequence). With V trimmed by 1 base and J by 1 base, 1 base remained unmatched. This clone was seen only once. Different DNA sequences within this sample yield the same CDR3. Clones were read by immunoSEQ multiplex PCR, and TCRdb kept only the in-frame ones, dropping some. The sample lists 100,000 to 150,000 clones; approximately 92% were seen once. Sequenced input: peripheral blood. This sequence joins TRBV3-1 (or the pseudogene TRBV3-2) and TRBJ2-7, with 7 bases that match TRBD2. The sequence was collected from a man between 65 and 80 years old with active or convalescent COVID-19. CDR3 loop: CASSQGGGSYEQYF. The CDR3 DNA follows: TGTGCCAGCAGCCAAGGCGGGGGATCCTACGAGCAGTACTTC.